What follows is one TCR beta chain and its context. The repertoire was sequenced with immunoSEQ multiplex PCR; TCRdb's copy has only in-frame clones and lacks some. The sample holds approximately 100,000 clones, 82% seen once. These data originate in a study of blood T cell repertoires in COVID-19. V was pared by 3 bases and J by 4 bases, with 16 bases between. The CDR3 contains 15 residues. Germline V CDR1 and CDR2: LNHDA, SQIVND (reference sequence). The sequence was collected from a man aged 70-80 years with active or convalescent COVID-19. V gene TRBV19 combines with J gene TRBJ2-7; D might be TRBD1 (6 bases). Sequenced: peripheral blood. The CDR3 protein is CASSIPGAGTYEQYF. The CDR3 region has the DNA TGTGCCAGTAGTATCCCAGGGGCTGGGACATACGAGCAGTACTTC.